These 10 T cell receptor beta chains came from one sample sequenced in a study of T cells after yellow fever vaccination (dated by TCRdb to about 2019). Libraries came from 5' RACE. The instrument given in TCRdb is Illumina NovaSeq 6000. TCRdb reprocessed the public reads (quality trimming at Q25 with fastp, clone calling with MiXCR) and kept in-frame beta chains. Rows are unified per CDR3 protein, each entry keeping the most common DNA and genes. Here the sample has 300,000 to 400,000 distinct CDR3 sequences; approximately 12% occur a single time. The ten largest clonotypes hold around 3.2% of the sample. The treatment or condition label here, explained by the study, means: live attenuated yellow fever vaccine strain. Sequenced material: CD4+ T cells sorted from PBMCs, taken 45 days after the yellow fever booster vaccination. Receptors were obtained from a young man who received the YFV17D yellow fever vaccine.

This clonotype was seen only a few times. The chain couples TRBV20-1 to TRBJ2-5, with 14 bases aligning to TRBD2. The CDR3 has 17 amino acids. Germline CDR1 DFQATT, CDR2 SNEGSKA (reference sequence). With 6 bases clipped from V and 4 bases from J, the junction kept 13 bases outside the gene matches. CDR3 sequence reads: CSAGLRGGLAGGETQYF. CDR3 sequence (DNA): TGCAGTGCGGGGTTAAGGGGCGGACTAGCGGGGGGAGAGACCCAGTACTTC.

This clonotype has a handful of counts. The chain carries TRBV5-1 and TRBJ1-3; TRBD1 matches 7 bases. The germline gives CDR1 SGHRS, CDR2 YFSETQ. J gave up 0 bases and V 3 bases, and 3 bases lay outside the gene matches. The CDR3 is 15 amino acids. The CDR3 region is CASSSQGSSGNTIYF. The CDR3, as DNA: TGCGCCAGCAGCTCACAGGGGAGCTCTGGAAACACCATATATTTT. Full variable domain (rest looked up from reference TRBV5-1 and TRBJ1-3): KAGVTQTPRYLIKTRGQQVTLSCSPISGHRSVSWYQQTPGQGLQFLFEYFSETQRNKGNFPGRFSGRQFSNSRSEMNVSTLELGDSALYLCASSSQGSSGNTIYFGEGSWLTVV.

The rearrangement uses TRBV5-1 and TRBJ1-4; 9 positions agree with TRBD1. The germline V gene encodes CDR1 SGHRS and CDR2 YFSETQ. The CDR3 totals 14 residues. After removal of 0 bases from V and 10 bases from J, the junction contained 4 bases not matched to a gene. The CDR3 DNA follows: TGCGCCAGCAGCTTGGCACAGGGGGCGGTAAAACTGTTTTTT. The encoded protein is CASSLAQGAVKLFF.

The chain joins TRBV12-3 or TRBV12-4 to TRBJ2-1; D call uncertain. The ends were cut back, 4 bases at V and 0 bases at J, with 10 bases in the middle. This CDR3 spans 15 amino acids. The CDR3 bases are TGTGCCAGCAGTTGGGCGGAGAGCTCCTACAATGAGCAGTTCTTC. Amino acid sequence: CASSWAESSYNEQFF.

The gene calls are TRBV5-4 and TRBJ2-3; 8 positions agree with TRBD1. Germline CDR1 and CDR2: SGHNT and YYREEE (reference sequence). The CDR3 consists of 15 residues. V shed 4 bases, J shed 7 bases, and the junction held 11 bases outside the gene matches. CDR3 DNA: TGTGCCAGCAGCATCGGAGGCAGGGGGCAGTATACGCAGTATTTT. This translates into CASSIGGRGQYTQYF.

The chain carries TRBV5-1 and TRBJ2-1; 9 nucleotides align to TRBD1. The trim removed 4 bases at V and 9 bases at J, leaving 11 bases unmatched. CDR3 size: 15 residues. Germline V gives CDR1 SGHRS, CDR2 YFSETQ. CDR3 sequence (DNA): TGCGCCAGCAGCCTCCTCGGGACAGGGATTAGTGAGCAGTTCTTC. It yields the protein CASSLLGTGISEQFF. Combining the CDR3 with reference TRBV5-1 and TRBJ2-1 gives the whole variable domain KAGVTQTPRYLIKTRGQQVTLSCSPISGHRSVSWYQQTPGQGLQFLFEYFSETQRNKGNFPGRFSGRQFSNSRSEMNVSTLELGDSALYLCASSLLGTGISEQFFGPGTRLTVL.

This clonotype showed up just a few times. The chain couples TRBV12-3 or TRBV12-4 to TRBJ2-3, with D uncertain. The CDR3 is 13 residues long. V dropped 7 bases and J dropped 7 bases, with 15 bases sitting between them. CDR3 nucleotides: TGTGCCAGCACCTTGTGGTCACCCAATACGCAGTATTTT. Protein sequence: CASTLWSPNTQYF.

This clonotype was observed a few times. V and J are TRBV30 and TRBJ1-6; D remains ambiguous. V lost 5 bases and J 8 bases, leaving 16 bases between the germline ends. Germline V gene data show CDR1 as GTSNPN and CDR2 as SVGIG (reference sequence). The CDR3 length is 14 residues. The CDR3 sequence is CAWARAPLDSPLHF. The DNA of the CDR3 is TGTGCCTGGGCCCGCGCCCCACTAGATTCACCCCTCCACTTT.

About this clonotype itself: The conserved phenylalanine or tryptophan normally closing the CDR3 is absent here, so this likely arose from a read error. The DNA is left out, because the CDR3 cannot be placed on it with certainty; the CDR3 is given as TCRdb lists it. The genes are TRBV10-2 and TRBJ2-5; the table assigns TRBD2, which was not confirmed against the DNA. CDR1 and CDR2 (germline): WSHSY, SAAADI. The CDR3 region is 10 residues in length, termini included. CDR3 residues: CASSGLDCPS.

The CDR3 loop is CASRDRALSPTNYGYTF. The CDR3, as DNA: TGTGCCAGCAGGGACAGGGCTCTTTCTCCTACTAACTATGGCTACACCTTC. This chain uses TRBV6-5 with TRBJ1-2, with 8 bases identical to TRBD1. This CDR3 has 17 residues. Trimming at V came to 6 bases and at J to 0 bases, leaving 12 bases not matched to a gene. Germline values: CDR1 MNHEY, CDR2 SVGAGI.